Listed here are 2 T cell receptor beta chains from one sample, sequenced in a study of blood T cells in healthy people across ages. Primers used in a second PCR of about 7 to 12 cycles were a sample-barcoded 5' primer and a J-beta primer mix. TCRdb reanalysed the 5' RACE reads using MiXCR and keeps one entry per CDR3 protein. The sample includes 1.4 million to 1.5 million distinct CDR3 sequences, approximately 42% of them seen just once. Material for sequencing was blood. The receptors here all came from a woman aged 18-29 years in good health.

This clonotype was seen repeatedly, ten times or more. The gene calls are TRBV7-9 and TRBJ1-2, with a tentative D call TRBD1 (5 bases). V lost 6 bases and J 4 bases, leaving 9 bases between the germline ends. Germline CDR1 reads SEHNR; CDR2 reads FQNEAQ (reference sequence). The CDR3 is 12 residues long. CDR3 sequence: CASSSGTYGYTF. DNA for the CDR3: TGTGCCAGCAGTTCCGGGACCTATGGCTACACCTTC.

The genes are TRBV4-1 and TRBJ1-1; D gene ambiguous. CDR1 is MGHRA and CDR2 is YSYEKL in the germline V gene. This CDR3 has 13 residues. The V end was cut by 3 bases, the J end by 1 base, with 6 bases between. CDR3 sequence: CASSQEQNTEAFF. The CDR3 region has the DNA TGCGCCAGCAGCCAGGAACAGAACACTGAAGCTTTCTTT.